These 3 T cell receptor beta chains originate from one sample sequenced in a study of Graves' ophthalmopathy and Graves' hyperthyroidism. RNA transcripts provided the template for amplifying TCR beta CDR3 regions. First-round RT-PCR relied on HTBI primers, and a second-round multiplex PCR came next. TCRdb re-called the multiplex PCR reads through MiXCR, storing one row per CDR3 protein. The sample records over 500,000 distinct CDR3 sequences, over 20% being singletons. Sample: peripheral blood. The receptor set was obtained from a woman younger than 35 with stable Graves' hyperthyroidism. Some clones in this sample may be carry-over from other donors' samples.

This sequence joins TRBV14 and TRBJ1-6, with a tentative D call TRBD1 (5 bases). Trimming stripped 4 bases from V and 11 bases from J, with 6 bases between. The CDR3 totals 11 residues. Germline-derived CDR1 and CDR2 are SGHDN and FVKESK. The CDR3 sequence is CASSLGAPLHF. CDR3 in DNA: TGTGCCAGCAGCCTAGGGGCACCCCTCCACTTT.

In its sample, this clonotype was seen many times. The genes are TRBV6-5 and TRBJ2-5; 9 nucleotides agree with TRBD2. Trimming removed 2 bases from V and 0 bases from J; junction bases left unmatched: 4. Looked up from germline, CDR1 is MNHEY and CDR2 is SVGAGI. The CDR3 sequence is 16 residues long. CDR3 in DNA: TGTGCCAGCAGTTACGGACTAGCGCCGTACCAAGAGACCCAGTACTTC. Translation gives CASSYGLAPYQETQYF.

On this clonotype: At one of its ends the junction is not consistent with the germline gene, which may arise from a read error. The chain has TRBV12-3 or TRBV12-4 and TRBJ1-1; D perhaps matches TRBD1 (5 bases). This CDR3 region has 14 residues. CDR3 sequence: CAISWGNSNTEAFF. The CDR3 DNA follows: TGTGCCATCAGTTGGGGGAATTCGAACACTGAAGCTTTCTTT.